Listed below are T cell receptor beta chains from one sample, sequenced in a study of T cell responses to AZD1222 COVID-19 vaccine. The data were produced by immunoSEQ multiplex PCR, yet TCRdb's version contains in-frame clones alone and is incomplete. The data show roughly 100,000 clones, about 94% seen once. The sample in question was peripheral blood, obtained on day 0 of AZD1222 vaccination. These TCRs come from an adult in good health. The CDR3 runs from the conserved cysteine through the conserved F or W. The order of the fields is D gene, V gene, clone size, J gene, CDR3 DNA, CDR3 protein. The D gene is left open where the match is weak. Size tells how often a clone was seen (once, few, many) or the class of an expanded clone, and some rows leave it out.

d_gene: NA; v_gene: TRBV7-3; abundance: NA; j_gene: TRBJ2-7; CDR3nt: TGTGCCAGCAGCTTAAACCGGGGCCGTTCGAACGAGCAGTACTTC; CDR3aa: CASSLNRGRSNEQYF
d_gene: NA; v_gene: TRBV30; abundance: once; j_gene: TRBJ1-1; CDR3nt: TGTGCCTGGACTCCAGGCTCCCATATGAACACTGAAGCTTTCTTT; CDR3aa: CAWTPGSHMNTEAFF
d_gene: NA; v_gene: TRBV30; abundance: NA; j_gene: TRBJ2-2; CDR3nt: TGTGCCTGGAGTGTAACCCCACCTCAGGGAGTCACCGGGGAGCTGTTTTTT; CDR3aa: CAWSVTPPQGVTGELFF
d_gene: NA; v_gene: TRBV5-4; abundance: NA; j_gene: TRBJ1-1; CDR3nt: TGTGCCAGCAGCCCGGGGGGTTTATCGGCTTTCTTT; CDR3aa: CASSPGGLSAFF
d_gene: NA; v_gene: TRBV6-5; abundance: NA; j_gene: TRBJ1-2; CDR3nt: TGTGCCAGCAGTCGCTCCGGGCCGAACTATGGCTACACCTTC; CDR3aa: CASSRSGPNYGYTF
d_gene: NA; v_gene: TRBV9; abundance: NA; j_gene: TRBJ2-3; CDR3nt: TGTGCCAGCAGCGCGCGGGTCGGCGGAAGCACAGATACGCAGTATTTT; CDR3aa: CASSARVGGSTDTQYF
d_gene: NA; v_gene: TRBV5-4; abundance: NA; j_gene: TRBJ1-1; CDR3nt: TGTGCCAGCAGGCCGGGGGCCCCCCGCGTGAACACTGAAGCTTTCTTT; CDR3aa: CASRPGAPRVNTEAFF
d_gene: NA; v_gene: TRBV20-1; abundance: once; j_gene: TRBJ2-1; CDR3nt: TGCAGTGCTAGGGGGGGAGTTGAGCAGTTCTTC; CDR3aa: CSARGGVEQFF
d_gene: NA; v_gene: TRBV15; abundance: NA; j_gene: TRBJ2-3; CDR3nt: TGTGCCACCAGCAGAGTAAGACGAAAGGGAGATACGCAGTATTTT; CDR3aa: CATSRVRRKGDTQYF
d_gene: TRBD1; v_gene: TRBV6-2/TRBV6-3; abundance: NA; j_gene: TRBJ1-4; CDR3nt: TGTGCCAGCAGCCCCACTCCGGGACAGGGAGCTCCAACTAATGAAAAACTGTTTTTT; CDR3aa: CASSPTPGQGAPTNEKLFF
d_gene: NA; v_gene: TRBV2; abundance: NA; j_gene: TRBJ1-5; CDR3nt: TGTGCCAGCAGTGAACAGGGGACTCAGCCCCAGCATTTT; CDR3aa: CASSEQGTQPQHF
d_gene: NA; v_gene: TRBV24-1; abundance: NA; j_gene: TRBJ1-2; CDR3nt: TGTGCCACCAGTGATTTAAAAGGGATGCTTGCCTTC; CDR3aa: CATSDLKGMLAF
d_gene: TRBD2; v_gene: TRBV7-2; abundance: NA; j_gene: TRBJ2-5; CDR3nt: TGTGCCAGCAGCTTAAAGAGGGGGGGACTAGCGTCGGAGACCCAGTACTTC; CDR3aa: CASSLKRGGLASETQYF
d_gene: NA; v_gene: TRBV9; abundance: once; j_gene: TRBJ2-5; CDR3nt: TGTGCCAGCAGCGTAGGGTACCGTCTGGCGGGCCCCCAAGAGACCCAGTACTTC; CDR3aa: CASSVGYRLAGPQETQYF
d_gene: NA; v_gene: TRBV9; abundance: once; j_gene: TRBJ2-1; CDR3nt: TGTGCCAGCAGCGTAGATGGGCAGGGTAGGAATGAGCAGTTCTTC; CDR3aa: CASSVDGQGRNEQFF
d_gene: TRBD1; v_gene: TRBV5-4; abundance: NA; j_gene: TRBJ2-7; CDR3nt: TGTGCCAGCAGCCTGACAGGGTCTAGCTTCCACGAGCAGTACTTC; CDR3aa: CASSLTGSSFHEQYF
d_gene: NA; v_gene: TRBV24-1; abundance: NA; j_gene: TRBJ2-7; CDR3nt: TGTGCCACCAGTCATCCGAGCTCCTACGAGCAGTACTTC; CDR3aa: CATSHPSSYEQYF
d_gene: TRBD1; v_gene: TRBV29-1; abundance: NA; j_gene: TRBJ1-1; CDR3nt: TGCAGCGTTCTCGTTACAGGGGGCACTGAAGCTTTCTTT; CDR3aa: CSVLVTGGTEAFF
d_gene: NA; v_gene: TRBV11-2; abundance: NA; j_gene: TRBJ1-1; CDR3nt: TGTGCCAGCAGCTTAGGTGAGGGAGGGGACCGGGAGAGCTTCTTT; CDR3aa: CASSLGEGGDRESFF
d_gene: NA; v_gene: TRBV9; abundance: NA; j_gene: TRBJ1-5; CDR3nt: TGTGCCAGCAGCGTGAGTCCCAATCAGCCCCAGCATTTT; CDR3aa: CASSVSPNQPQHF
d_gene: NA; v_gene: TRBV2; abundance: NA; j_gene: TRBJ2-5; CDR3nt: TGTGCCAGCATCCTAGAGACCCAGTACTTC; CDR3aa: CASILETQYF
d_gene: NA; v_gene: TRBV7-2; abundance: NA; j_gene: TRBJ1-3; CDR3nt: TGTGCCAGCTCTTTTGGAAACACCATATATTTT; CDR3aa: CASSFGNTIYF
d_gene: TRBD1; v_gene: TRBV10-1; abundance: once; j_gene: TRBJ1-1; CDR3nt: TGCGCCAGCAGTGACCCCAGGACAGGGCGGCCTGAAGCTTTCTTT; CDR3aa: CASSDPRTGRPEAFF
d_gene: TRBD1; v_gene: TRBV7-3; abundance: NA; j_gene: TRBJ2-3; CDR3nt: TGTGCCAGCAGCCACAGGGGCTTAAGCACAGATACGCAGTATTTT; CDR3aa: CASSHRGLSTDTQYF
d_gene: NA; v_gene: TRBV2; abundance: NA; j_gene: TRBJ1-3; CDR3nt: TGTGCCAGCAGCCGACAGGCGAACTCTGGAAACACCATATATTTT; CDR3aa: CASSRQANSGNTIYF
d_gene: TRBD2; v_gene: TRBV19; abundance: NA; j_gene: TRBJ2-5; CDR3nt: TGTGCCAGTACGGCGGGGGGTGGGAGAGTAGAGACCCAGTACTTC; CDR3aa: CASTAGGGRVETQYF
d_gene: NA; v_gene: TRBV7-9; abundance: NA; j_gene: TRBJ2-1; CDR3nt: TGTGCCAGCAGCTTGATCGGGACTGGCAATGAGCAGTTCTTC; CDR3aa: CASSLIGTGNEQFF
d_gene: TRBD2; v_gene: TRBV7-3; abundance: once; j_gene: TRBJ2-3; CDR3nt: TGTGCCAGCAGCTTAGGCTTGCGGGAGCGGACAGATACGCAGTATTTT; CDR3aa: CASSLGLRERTDTQYF
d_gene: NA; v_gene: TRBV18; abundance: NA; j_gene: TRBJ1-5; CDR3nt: TGTGCCAGCTCACCGTCCCGCAATCAGCCCCAGCATTTT; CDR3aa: CASSPSRNQPQHF
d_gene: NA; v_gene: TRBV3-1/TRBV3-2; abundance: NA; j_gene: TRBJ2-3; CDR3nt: TGTGCCAGCAGCCAGGACCTACGGGGGCCCACAGATACGCAGTATTTT; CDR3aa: CASSQDLRGPTDTQYF
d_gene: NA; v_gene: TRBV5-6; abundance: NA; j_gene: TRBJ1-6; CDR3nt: TGTGCCAGCAGCTTGGGGGGCACAAGGACTAATTCACCCCTCCACTTT; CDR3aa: CASSLGGTRTNSPLHF
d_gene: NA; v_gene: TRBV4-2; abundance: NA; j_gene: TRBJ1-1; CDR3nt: TGTGCCAGCAGTCAGGGTCCCGAAGCTTTCTTT; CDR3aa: CASSQGPEAFF
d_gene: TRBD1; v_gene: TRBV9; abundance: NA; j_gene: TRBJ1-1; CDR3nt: TGTGCCAGCAGCGGTTTACAGGGGGACGGGACTGAAGCTTTCTTT; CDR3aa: CASSGLQGDGTEAFF
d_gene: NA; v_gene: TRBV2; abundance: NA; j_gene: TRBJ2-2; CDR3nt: TGTGCCAGCAGTGTCATAGGGGCGAACACCGGGGAGCTGTTTTTT; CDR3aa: CASSVIGANTGELFF
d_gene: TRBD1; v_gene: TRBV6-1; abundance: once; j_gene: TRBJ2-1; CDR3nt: TGTGCCAGCAGTGAATTCCCGACAGGGTGGGAGCAGTTCTTC; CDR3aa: CASSEFPTGWEQFF
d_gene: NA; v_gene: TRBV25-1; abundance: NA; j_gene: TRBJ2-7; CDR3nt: TGTGCCAGCAGTGACCGAGGACATTTCGGCGAGCAGTACTTC; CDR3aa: CASSDRGHFGEQYF
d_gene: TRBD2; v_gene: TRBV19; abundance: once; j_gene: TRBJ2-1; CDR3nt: TGTGCCAGTAGCCCGACTAGCGGGGTTAACAATGAGCAGTTCTTC; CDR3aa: CASSPTSGVNNEQFF
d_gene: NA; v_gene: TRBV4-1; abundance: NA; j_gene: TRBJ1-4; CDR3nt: TGCGCCAGCAGCCTTGGGGGTTTCCGGGAAAAACTGTTTTTT; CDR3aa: CASSLGGFREKLFF
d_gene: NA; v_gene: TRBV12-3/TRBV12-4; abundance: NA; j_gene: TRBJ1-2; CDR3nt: TGTGCCAGCAGCTGGACAGATAACTATGGCTACACCTTC; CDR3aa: CASSWTDNYGYTF